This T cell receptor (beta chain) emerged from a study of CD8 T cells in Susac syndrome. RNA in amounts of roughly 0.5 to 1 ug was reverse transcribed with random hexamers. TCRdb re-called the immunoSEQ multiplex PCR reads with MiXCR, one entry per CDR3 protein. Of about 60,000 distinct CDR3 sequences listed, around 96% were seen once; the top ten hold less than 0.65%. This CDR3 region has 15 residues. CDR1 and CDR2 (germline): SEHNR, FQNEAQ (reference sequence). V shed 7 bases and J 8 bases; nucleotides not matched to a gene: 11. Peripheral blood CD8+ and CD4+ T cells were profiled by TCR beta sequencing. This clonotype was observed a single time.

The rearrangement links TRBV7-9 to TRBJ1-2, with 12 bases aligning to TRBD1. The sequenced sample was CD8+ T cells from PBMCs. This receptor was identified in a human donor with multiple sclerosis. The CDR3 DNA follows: TGTGCCAGCACCGACCAATCCGGGACAGGGGGCGGCTACACCTTC. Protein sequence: CASTDQSGTGGGYTF.